This T cell receptor (beta chain) was captured by sequencing in a study of blood T cell repertoires in COVID-19. Looking at the study overall: Acute and convalescent COVID-19 specimens originated in the United States, Italy and Spain. T cells, B-cell-depleted T cells, or PBMCs provided the cDNA or gDNA that served as material.

This clone showed up just a few times. Original processing notes: Reference gene primer amplification yielded estimated nucleated cell counts. TCRdb's copy holds only in-frame clones and misses some; the assay was immunoSEQ multiplex PCR. V, J and clone size derive from that table, while D and trimming were established from the DNA sequence. This table has 95,000 to 100,000 clones, approximately 92% appearing once. V lost 7 bases, J lost 2 bases, and 6 bases stayed unmatched. The CDR3 runs 14 residues. Germline assignment: CDR1 LNHDA and CDR2 SQIVND (reference sequence). The chain is built from TRBV19 and TRBJ1-2; 8 bases map to TRBD1. The sample taken for sequencing was peripheral blood. This receptor was obtained from a man in his forties or fifties with active COVID-19. The DNA of the CDR3 is TGTGCCAGTAATGTCCGGGACAGGAACTATGGCTACACCTTC. Its protein is CASNVRDRNYGYTF. The complete variable domain, with remaining parts taken from reference TRBV19 and TRBJ1-2, reads DGGITQSPKYLFRKEGQNVTLSCEQNLNHDAMYWYRQDPGQGLRLIYYSQIVNDFQKGDIAEGYSVSREKKESFPLTVTSAQKNPTAFYLCASNVRDRNYGYTFGSGTRLTVV.